These 10 T cell receptor beta chains share one sample of origin, sequenced in a study of T cells in Graves' hyperthyroidism and ophthalmopathy. The source material, RNA transcripts, was used to amplify TCR beta CDR3 regions. HTBI primers were employed in a first-round RT-PCR of the TCR CDR3. TCRdb independently ran MiXCR on the multiplex PCR reads; one entry per CDR3 protein. The repertoire includes fewer than 350,000 distinct CDR3 sequences, 21% of them detected once, and roughly 52% sits in the top ten. The sample consisted of blood. These receptors originate from a woman in her 50s with Graves' hyperthyroidism.

This clonotype has a count of ten or more. The chain carries TRBV12-3 or TRBV12-4 and TRBJ1-5; 7 positions match TRBD1. The junction had 9 bases not matched to a gene; V was cut back by 2 bases and J by 5 bases. This CDR3 spans 16 amino acids. CDR3 DNA: TGTGCCAGCAGTTTATCGAGCCAGGGGGGATATCAGCCCCAGCATTTT. Translating it yields CASSLSSQGGYQPQHF.

This clonotype was observed at least ten times. V gene TRBV6-2 or TRBV6-3 combines with J gene TRBJ2-1, with TRBD1 as a possible D gene (6 bases). This CDR3 has 13 amino acids. Looked up from germline, CDR1 is MNHEY and CDR2 is SVGEGT. V lost 4 bases and J 5 bases, leaving 9 bases between the germline ends. CDR3 region: CASSFQGNNEQFF. Here the CDR3 DNA reads TGTGCCAGCAGTTTCCAGGGGAACAATGAGCAGTTCTTC.

This chain connects TRBV11-3 to TRBJ2-2, with D possibly matching TRBD1 (6 bases). Trimming removed 6 bases at V and 6 bases at J, with 8 bases between. Germline-derived CDR1 and CDR2 are SGHNT and YENEEA. The CDR3 has 12 residues. In DNA form, the CDR3 reads TGTGCCAGCAGAGGGGGTTCCGGGGAGCTGTTTTTT. Translation: CASRGGSGELFF.

Many counts were recorded for this clonotype. The chain joins TRBV28 to TRBJ1-4; D might be TRBD1 (6 bases). The germline V gene has CDR1 MDHEN and CDR2 SYDVKM. Trimming stripped 6 bases from V and 4 bases from J, with 9 bases between. CDR3 length: 13 amino acids. The CDR3, as DNA: TGTGCCAGCAGGCCACAGGGTAATGAAAAACTGTTTTTT. The encoded protein is CASRPQGNEKLFF.

This clonotype was observed a few times. The V gene is TRBV4-2, the J gene TRBJ2-5, with D unclear. V was clipped by 4 bases and J by 5 bases, with 14 bases between them. Germline V CDR1 and CDR2: LGHNA, YNFKEQ. This CDR3 is 14 amino acids long. CDR3 DNA: TGTGCCAGCAGCCCGGGTACCAGGACCGAGACCCAGTACTTC. It yields the protein CASSPGTRTETQYF.

This clonotype was observed at least ten times. CDR3 nucleotides: TGTGCCAGCATCCACAGGGGTTTGAACACTGAAGCTTTCTTT. This sequence encodes CASIHRGLNTEAFF. J is TRBJ1-1 and V is TRBV12-3 or TRBV12-4; 7 nucleotides agree with TRBD1. With 7 bases clipped from V and 0 bases from J, the junction kept 5 bases outside the gene matches. CDR3 length: 14 amino acids.

The chain joins TRBV20-1 to TRBJ2-1; D gene unclear. Germline V gives CDR1 DFQATT, CDR2 SNEGSKA (reference sequence). The germline V and J ends were trimmed by 5 bases and 7 bases, with 12 bases remaining between them. The length of the CDR3 is 12 residues. CDR3 nucleotide sequence: TGCAGTGCTCCTAAGACTGTTAATGAGCAGTTCTTC. Translating gives CSAPKTVNEQFF.

This clonotype appeared many times. The chain joins TRBV7-3 to TRBJ1-1; D gene unclear. The germline V gene encodes CDR1 SGHTA and CDR2 FQGTGA. The CDR3 runs 13 residues. Between the trimmed V and J ends, which lost 5 bases and 2 bases, there was a span of 9 bases. CDR3 DNA: TGTGCCAGCAGCCAGTCCAGTAACACTGAAGCTTTCTTT. Translation: CASSQSSNTEAFF.

This chain joins TRBV6-1 and TRBJ2-1; the match to TRBD1 covers 7 bases. The CDR3 runs 17 residues. Trimming cost V 6 bases and J 0 bases; bases outside gene matches: 11. Germline CDR1 and CDR2: MNHNS and SASEGT. The CDR3 DNA reads TGTGCCAGCAGCCAAGGCAGGGGGTTCAGCTCCTACAATGAGCAGTTCTTC. Translation: CASSQGRGFSSYNEQFF.

The sample holds many counts of this clonotype. The gene calls are TRBV11-2 and TRBJ1-1; D is unclear. This CDR3 comprises 14 residues. The germline V and J ends were trimmed by 0 bases and 8 bases, with 13 bases remaining between them. Germline loops: CDR1 SGHAT, CDR2 FQNNGV. The CDR3 loop reads CASSLDHGPREAFF. For the CDR3, the DNA is TGTGCCAGCAGCTTAGATCACGGACCGAGAGAAGCTTTCTTT.